This is a list of T cell receptor beta chains from one sample in a study of shared clonotypes between healthy human individuals. Profiled with immunoSEQ multiplex PCR; TCRdb holds only in-frame clones, not every one. The sample lists about 550,000 clones, around 95% seen once, with 0.09% to 0.13% in the top ten. Sequences were obtained from naive CD8+ T cells sorted from blood. All receptors derive from a woman aged 25-40 years in good health. Each CDR3 is given with its conserved first and last residue. The order of the fields is clone size, D gene, V gene, J gene, CDR3 protein, CDR3 DNA. D genes are given only for firm matches. Not all rows give a size; the values are once, few, many and, for expanded clones, a class.

size: -; D: TRBD2; V: TRBV28; J: TRBJ2-5; CDR3: CASRHTSGSAETQYF; DNA: TGTGCCAGCAGACACACTAGCGGGAGTGCAGAGACCCAGTACTTC
size: -; D: -; V: TRBV14; J: TRBJ1-1; CDR3: CASSQSSWGGAEAFF; DNA: TGTGCCAGCAGCCAATCGTCTTGGGGGGGTGCTGAAGCTTTCTTT
size: -; D: -; V: TRBV9; J: TRBJ2-2; CDR3: CASSPLVGLPPGELFF; DNA: TGTGCCAGCAGCCCCTTGGTTGGACTCCCCCCCGGGGAGCTGTTTTTT
size: -; D: TRBD2; V: TRBV19; J: TRBJ2-3; CDR3: CASRRSAGDGTDTQYF; DNA: TGTGCCAGCCGTCGATCCGCGGGAGATGGCACAGATACGCAGTATTTT
size: -; D: -; V: TRBV5-4; J: TRBJ2-7; CDR3: CASSLYVGYEQYF; DNA: TGTGCCAGCAGCTTGTACGTCGGCTACGAGCAGTACTTC
size: -; D: -; V: TRBV28; J: TRBJ1-1; CDR3: CASSPTQGDTEAFF; DNA: TGTGCCAGCAGTCCTACGCAGGGAGACACTGAAGCTTTCTTT
size: -; D: -; V: TRBV7-8; J: TRBJ1-5; CDR3: CASTPPGTKLEPQHF; DNA: TGTGCCAGCACCCCCCCCGGGACAAAACTGGAGCCCCAGCATTTT
size: -; D: TRBD1; V: TRBV15; J: TRBJ2-3; CDR3: CATGGTGDTQYF; DNA: TGTGCCACCGGAGGGACAGGGGATACGCAGTATTTT
size: -; D: -; V: TRBV18; J: TRBJ2-7; CDR3: CASSPAGRGYEQYF; DNA: TGTGCCAGCTCACCCGCGGGGAGAGGGTACGAGCAGTACTTC
size: -; D: -; V: TRBV5-4; J: TRBJ1-4; CDR3: CASSLGPGDEKLFF; DNA: TGTGCCAGCAGCCTGGGCCCTGGGGATGAAAAACTGTTTTTT
size: -; D: -; V: TRBV27; J: TRBJ2-4; CDR3: CASSLSSYWDIQYF; DNA: TGTGCCAGCAGTTTATCTTCCTACTGGGACATTCAGTACTTC
size: -; D: -; V: TRBV6-5; J: TRBJ1-5; CDR3: CASSPRDSNQPQHF; DNA: TGTGCCAGCAGCCCCAGGGACAGCAATCAGCCCCAGCATTTT
size: -; D: -; V: TRBV10-3; J: TRBJ2-7; CDR3: CAISAHRDNNYEQYF; DNA: TGTGCCATCAGTGCGCACCGGGACAACAACTACGAGCAGTACTTC
size: -; D: -; V: TRBV7-8; J: TRBJ1-1; CDR3: CASSSTLEGRGTEAFF; DNA: TGTGCCAGCAGCTCCACCCTAGAGGGACGGGGCACTGAAGCTTTCTTT
size: -; D: -; V: TRBV28; J: TRBJ2-1; CDR3: CASRNRNEQFF; DNA: TGTGCCAGCAGGAATAGGAATGAGCAGTTCTTC
size: once; D: TRBD1; V: TRBV19; J: TRBJ2-7; CDR3: CASSADRESYEQYF; DNA: TGTGCCAGTAGTGCGGACAGGGAGTCCTACGAGCAGTACTTC
size: -; D: -; V: TRBV28; J: TRBJ2-5; CDR3: CASSLRSRRSIIRETQYF; DNA: TGTGCCAGCAGTCTTAGGTCGCGAAGGTCCATTATAAGGGAGACCCAGTACTTC
size: -; D: -; V: TRBV7-9; J: TRBJ2-2; CDR3: CASSPDPNAGELFF; DNA: TGTGCCAGCAGCCCCGACCCAAATGCCGGGGAGCTGTTTTTT
size: -; D: TRBD2; V: TRBV7-9; J: TRBJ2-5; CDR3: CASSPRTSGVGETQYF; DNA: TGTGCCAGCAGCCCAAGGACTAGCGGGGTAGGGGAGACCCAGTACTTC